Each of the 29 T cell receptor beta chains below was sequenced from the same sample in a study of T cells after yellow fever vaccination. TCRdb reanalysed the 5' RACE reads using MiXCR and keeps one entry per CDR3 protein. The sample includes about 370,000 distinct CDR3 sequences, approximately 10% of them seen just once. Specimen: PBMCs, collected on the day of the first yellow fever vaccination. These receptors all stem from a man between 18 and 29 years old who received the YFV17D yellow fever vaccine.

The chain joins TRBV4-1 to TRBJ2-1; D gene unclear. V was shortened by 1 base and J by 10 bases, with 11 bases between the two germline ends. Germline V gene sequence: CDR1 MGHRA, CDR2 YSYEKL. The CDR3 extends over 13 amino acids. CDR3 DNA sequence: TGCGCCAGCAGCCAAGTTGTCCAGGAGGAGCAGTTCTTC. This codes for CASSQVVQEEQFF.

This clonotype was seen ten or more times. The gene calls are TRBV7-2 and TRBJ1-2; 10 nucleotides match TRBD1. CDR1 SGHTA and CDR2 FQGNSA come from the germline V gene. The V segment lost 5 bases and the J segment 5 bases; nucleotides outside the gene matches: 2. The CDR3 is made up of 13 amino acids. CDR3 sequence: CASSPGQGYGYTF. CDR3 DNA: TGTGCCAGCAGCCCGGGACAGGGGTATGGCTACACCTTC.

This clonotype was seen many times. The rearrangement uses TRBV5-1 and TRBJ2-7; D unresolved. The CDR3 is 15 amino acids. V was trimmed by 4 bases and J by 0 bases, leaving 14 bases between them. Germline V gene lookup returns CDR1 SGHRS and CDR2 YFSETQ. The DNA of the CDR3 is TGCGCCAGCAGCGGTACTCTCTTCAGCTCCTACGAGCAGTACTTC. Its protein product is CASSGTLFSSYEQYF. The full variable domain, its missing parts supplied by reference TRBV5-1 and TRBJ2-7, is KAGVTQTPRYLIKTRGQQVTLSCSPISGHRSVSWYQQTPGQGLQFLFEYFSETQRNKGNFPGRFSGRQFSNSRSEMNVSTLELGDSALYLCASSGTLFSSYEQYFGPGTRLTVT.

This clonotype has a handful of counts. The chain has TRBV27 and TRBJ2-2; no clear D gene. This CDR3 is built from 14 residues. Trimming removed 6 bases at V and 1 base at J, with 9 bases between. Germline loops: CDR1 MNHEY, CDR2 SMNVEV (reference sequence). The CDR3 DNA reads TGTGCCAGCAGACAAATCTGGAACACCGGGGAGCTGTTTTTT. Its translation: CASRQIWNTGELFF.

The V gene is TRBV6-2 or TRBV6-3, the J gene TRBJ1-6; D ambiguous. The CDR3 sequence is 13 residues long. V gave up 8 bases and J gave up 8 bases, with 13 bases separating them. Germline CDR1 MNHEY, CDR2 SVGEGT. CDR3 protein: CASARARDSPLHF. The DNA for the CDR3 is TGTGCCAGCGCGAGGGCACGGGATTCACCCCTCCACTTT.

This clonotype was seen a few times. The V call is TRBV19, the J call TRBJ1-5; D may be TRBD1 (6 bases). Between the trimmed V and J ends, which lost 5 bases and 5 bases, there was a span of 13 bases. The CDR3 loop spans 14 amino acids. The V gene's germline CDR1 is LNHDA and CDR2 SQIVND (reference sequence). This chain's CDR3 is CASSRTVGDQPQHF. CDR3 nucleotides: TGTGCCAGTAGTCGGACAGTTGGAGATCAGCCCCAGCATTTT.

The chain employs TRBV5-1 and TRBJ2-2, with TRBD1 as a possible D gene (5 bases). CDR3 length equals 15 residues. The germline CDR1 and CDR2 sequences are SGHRS and YFSETQ. V was trimmed by 3 bases and J by 0 bases, leaving 9 bases between them. In DNA, the CDR3 is TGCGCCAGCAGCTCGACAGTAGCGAACACCGGGGAGCTGTTTTTT. Protein sequence: CASSSTVANTGELFF.

The rearrangement uses TRBV6-1 and TRBJ1-1; no clear D. The CDR3 consists of 15 residues. From germline, CDR1 is MNHNS and CDR2 SASEGT. Trimming left V 3 bases short and J 5 bases short, with 16 bases between. The CDR3 is CASSDRQGLGTEAFF. Written as DNA, the CDR3 is TGTGCCAGCAGTGACAGACAAGGTTTAGGGACTGAAGCTTTCTTT.

This clonotype was seen a few times. The chain combines TRBV28 with TRBJ1-5; TRBD1 agrees at 9 bases. Trimming took 2 bases from V and 6 from J; bases not matched to a gene: 8. Germline CDR1 MDHEN, CDR2 SYDVKM. The CDR3 has 16 amino acids. In DNA, the CDR3 is TGTGCCAGCAGTTTACTCTGGGGACAGGGACGTCAGCCCCAGCATTTT. It encodes CASSLLWGQGRQPQHF.

In this sample, this clonotype turned up a few times. V gene TRBV7-3 combines with J gene TRBJ2-4; 7 positions agree with TRBD2. J lost 5 bases, V lost 0 bases, and 4 bases had no gene match. CDR1 SGHTA and CDR2 FQGTGA come from the germline V gene. The length of the CDR3 is 15 residues. The CDR3 here is CASSLTKAGENIQYF. Written as DNA, the CDR3 is TGTGCCAGCAGCTTAACGAAGGCGGGGGAAAACATTCAGTACTTC.

The genes are TRBV30 and TRBJ1-6; D ambiguous. The CDR3 contains 13 residues. With 8 bases removed from V and 9 bases from J, the gap between germline ends came to 17 bases. Germline V gives CDR1 GTSNPN, CDR2 SVGIG (reference sequence). This CDR3 reads CAAGSSRSSPLHF. DNA for the CDR3: TGTGCCGCGGGGAGTTCCCGGAGTTCACCCCTCCACTTT.

The chain employs TRBV6-2 or TRBV6-3 and TRBJ1-5, with a weak D call TRBD1 (5 bases). The V and J ends lost 6 bases and 6 bases respectively, with 12 bases between them. The CDR3 totals 13 residues. Germline CDR1 reads MNHEY; CDR2 reads SVGEGT. The CDR3 loop is CASSPEGLQPQHF. The CDR3 bases are TGTGCCAGCAGCCCGGAGGGGCTTCAGCCCCAGCATTTT.

There are a few counts of this clonotype. The chain has TRBV20-1 and TRBJ2-1; a possible D gene is TRBD2 (5 bases). This CDR3 spans 14 amino acids. Trimming shortened V by 3 bases and J by 2 bases, and 11 bases separated the two germline ends. CDR1 DFQATT and CDR2 SNEGSKA come from the germline V gene (reference sequence). The CDR3 region is CSARISATYNEQFF. DNA for the CDR3: TGCAGTGCTAGGATTAGCGCTACCTACAATGAGCAGTTCTTC.

This clonotype was detected a few times. The CDR3 sequence: CASSVMTASTDTQYF. Written as DNA, the CDR3 is TGTGCCAGCAGCGTAATGACAGCTAGCACAGATACGCAGTATTTT. This chain uses TRBV9 with TRBJ2-3; tentatively, D is TRBD1 (5 bases). This CDR3 spans 15 amino acids. Germline loops: CDR1 SGDLS, CDR2 YYNGEE. Between the trimmed V and J ends, which lost 1 base and 0 bases, there was a span of 9 bases.

This chain connects TRBV7-6 to TRBJ2-2, with D possibly matching TRBD1 (6 bases). CDR1 SGHVS and CDR2 FNYEAQ come from the germline V gene. V dropped 6 bases and J dropped 4 bases, with 15 bases sitting between them. CDR3 length: 15 residues. CDR3 nucleotide sequence: TGTGCCAGCAGATCCCGACAGGAGCTCACCGGGGAGCTGTTTTTT. Protein product: CASRSRQELTGELFF.

The chain carries TRBV7-2 and TRBJ2-7; D possibly corresponds to TRBD2 (5 bases). Looked up from germline, CDR1 is SGHTA and CDR2 is FQGNSA. V was cut by 4 bases and J by 2 bases, with 12 bases left in between. CDR3 length: 14 amino acids. The CDR3 nucleotides read TGTGCCAGCAGCTCGTACGACGGGACCTACGAGCAGTACTTC. Protein: CASSSYDGTYEQYF.

The rearrangement links TRBV6-5 to TRBJ2-3; possibly TRBD1 for D (6 bases). Germline V gene data show CDR1 as MNHEY and CDR2 as SVGAGI. This CDR3 has 17 amino acids. Trimming removed 1 base from V and 3 bases from J, with 17 bases in between. The CDR3 DNA is TGTGCCAGCAGTTACTTATCCGTGGGGGCCTGGACAGATACGCAGTATTTT. Protein sequence: CASSYLSVGAWTDTQYF.

This clonotype was detected a few times. The chain combines TRBV12-3 or TRBV12-4 with TRBJ1-1, with TRBD1 matching over 7 bases. The CDR3 is made up of 12 amino acids. V shed 7 bases and J 6 bases; nucleotides not matched to a gene: 5. The CDR3 sequence: CASNPQGAEAFF. CDR3 nucleotide sequence: TGTGCCAGCAACCCCCAGGGGGCTGAAGCTTTCTTT.

The chain employs TRBV5-1 and TRBJ2-3, with TRBD2 identical over 8 bases. Germline V gene lookup returns CDR1 SGHRS and CDR2 YFSETQ. The CDR3 sequence is 18 residues long. V shed 4 bases and J 0 bases; nucleotides not matched to a gene: 13. The DNA of the CDR3 is TGCGCCAGCAGCCTTAACCGTCCGAGCGGGGGTAGCACAGATACGCAGTATTTT. Translation gives CASSLNRPSGGSTDTQYF.

The chain uses TRBV5-4 and TRBJ1-3, with TRBD1 matching 9 bases. There are 17 residues in the CDR3. Germline CDR1 SGHNT, CDR2 YYREEE (reference sequence). After removal of 4 bases from V and 0 bases from J, the junction contained 8 bases not matched to a gene. CDR3 DNA sequence: TGTGCCAGCAGCAAACCGGGGACAGGGAACTCTGGAAACACCATATATTTT. This encodes CASSKPGTGNSGNTIYF.

V usage is TRBV9 and J usage is TRBJ2-4; D remains unclear. With 1 base removed from V and 7 bases from J, the gap between germline ends came to 15 bases. Germline CDR1 SGDLS, CDR2 YYNGEE. The CDR3 sequence is 15 residues long. CDR3 DNA sequence: TGTGCCAGCAGCGTAATCGACACCCCTGGGAACATTCAGTACTTC. This encodes CASSVIDTPGNIQYF.

This clonotype was seen more than once but under ten times. CDR3 protein: CASSYVGGGNQPQHF. The CDR3 region has the DNA TGTGCCAGCAGTTACGTGGGCGGCGGCAATCAGCCCCAGCATTTT. The chain couples TRBV6-5 to TRBJ1-5, with unresolved D. The CDR3 covers 15 residues. The V and J ends lost 2 bases and 2 bases respectively, with 10 bases between them. The germline V gene encodes CDR1 MNHEY and CDR2 SVGAGI.

The DNA of the CDR3 is TGTGCCAGCAGCTTAAATGTCCAAGCTGGGGCCAACGTCCTGACTTTC. This translates into CASSLNVQAGANVLTF. The J gene is TRBJ2-6, the V gene TRBV7-3; D gene uncertain. This CDR3 comprises 16 residues. Trimming pared 1 base from V and 2 bases from J, leaving 9 bases between. Germline V gene data show CDR1 as SGHTA and CDR2 as FQGTGA.

The chain has TRBV6-1 and TRBJ2-3, with 10 bases fitting TRBD2. Germline values: CDR1 MNHNS, CDR2 SASEGT. The CDR3 consists of 16 residues. With V trimmed by 1 base and J by 2 bases, 3 bases remained unmatched. CDR3 bases: TGTGCCAGCAGTGAAGTACTAGCGGGGTCCACAGATACGCAGTATTTT. Its translation is CASSEVLAGSTDTQYF.

V gene TRBV7-9 combines with J gene TRBJ2-7, with 10 bases aligning to TRBD1. The germline V gene has CDR1 SEHNR and CDR2 FQNEAQ (reference sequence). This CDR3 has 15 amino acids. The V and J ends lost 7 bases and 6 bases, in that order; junction bases with no gene match: 12. CDR3 in DNA: TGTGCCAGCACCAGCACCGGGACAGGGGTACGCGAGCAGTACTTC. As protein: CASTSTGTGVREQYF.

This clonotype was found a few times. This sequence joins TRBV11-2 and TRBJ2-1; D might be TRBD2 (6 bases). Trimming took off 5 bases at V and 2 bases at J, with 16 bases between the two ends. Germline loops: CDR1 SGHAT, CDR2 FQNNGV. The CDR3 runs to 16 residues. CDR3 sequence: CASSTYESGAYNEQFF. The CDR3, as DNA: TGTGCCAGCAGCACCTACGAATCGGGGGCCTACAATGAGCAGTTCTTC.

The rearrangement links TRBV20-1 to TRBJ2-1; D not certain. Trimming removed 3 bases from V and 2 bases from J, with 11 bases in between. The CDR3 is 14 residues long. Germline CDR1 reads DFQATT; CDR2 reads SNEGSKA (reference sequence). The CDR3, as DNA: TGCAGTGCTAGGGACGGGCGAACCTACAATGAGCAGTTCTTC. Protein: CSARDGRTYNEQFF.

The chain joins TRBV5-4 to TRBJ2-3; 7 bases agree with TRBD1. The V gene's germline CDR1 is SGHNT and CDR2 YYREEE (reference sequence). This CDR3 is built from 16 residues. V lost 6 bases to trimming and J lost 2 bases; unmatched junction nucleotides: 12. CDR3 amino acids: CASTNRQGENTDTQYF. CDR3 nucleotide sequence: TGTGCCAGCACCAATCGGCAGGGGGAAAACACAGATACGCAGTATTTT.

This clonotype was seen a handful of times. The chain uses TRBV12-3 or TRBV12-4 and TRBJ2-5, with 8 positions matching TRBD1. CDR3 length: 14 residues. Trimming cost V 7 bases and J 4 bases; bases outside gene matches: 8. Here the CDR3 DNA reads TGTGCCAGCACTCGGACAGGGATCGGAGAGACCCAGTACTTC. Translated: CASTRTGIGETQYF.